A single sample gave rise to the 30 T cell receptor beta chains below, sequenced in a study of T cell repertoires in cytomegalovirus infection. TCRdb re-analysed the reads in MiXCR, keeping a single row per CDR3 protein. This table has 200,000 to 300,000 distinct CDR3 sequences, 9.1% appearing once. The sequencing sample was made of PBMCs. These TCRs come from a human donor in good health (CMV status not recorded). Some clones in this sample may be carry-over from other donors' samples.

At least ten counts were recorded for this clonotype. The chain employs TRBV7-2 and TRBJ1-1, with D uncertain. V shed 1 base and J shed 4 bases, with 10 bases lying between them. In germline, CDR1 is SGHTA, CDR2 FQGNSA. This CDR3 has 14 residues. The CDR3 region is CASSLVVGGTEAFF. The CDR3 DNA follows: TGTGCCAGCAGCTTAGTAGTGGGAGGCACTGAAGCTTTCTTT.

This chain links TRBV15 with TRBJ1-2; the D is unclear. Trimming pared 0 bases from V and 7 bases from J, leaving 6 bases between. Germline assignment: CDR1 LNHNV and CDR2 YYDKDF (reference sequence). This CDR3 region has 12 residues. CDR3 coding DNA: TGTGCCACCAGCAGAGAAGACGGTGGCTACACCTTC. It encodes CATSREDGGYTF. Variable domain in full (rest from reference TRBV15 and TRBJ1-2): DAMVIQNPRYQVTQFGKPVTLSCSQTLNHNVMYWYQQKSSQAPKLLFHYYDKDFNNEADTPDNFQSRRPNTSFCFLDIRSPGLGDTAMYLCATSREDGGYTFGSGTRLTVV.

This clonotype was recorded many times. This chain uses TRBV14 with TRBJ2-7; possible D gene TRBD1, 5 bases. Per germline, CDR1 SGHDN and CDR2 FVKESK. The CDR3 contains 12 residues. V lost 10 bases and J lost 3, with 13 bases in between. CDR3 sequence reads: CATLDGHYEQYF. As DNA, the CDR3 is TGTGCCACCCTAGACGGACACTACGAGCAGTACTTC. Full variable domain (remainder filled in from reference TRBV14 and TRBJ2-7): EAGVTQFPSHSVIEKGQTVTLRCDPISGHDNLYWYRRVMGKEIKFLLHFVKESKQDESGMPNNRFLAERTGGTYSTLKVQPAELEDSGVYFCATLDGHYEQYFGPGTRLTVT.

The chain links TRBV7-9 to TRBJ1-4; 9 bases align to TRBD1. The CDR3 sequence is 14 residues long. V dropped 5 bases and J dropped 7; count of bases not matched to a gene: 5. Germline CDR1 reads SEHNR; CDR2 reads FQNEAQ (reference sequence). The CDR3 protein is CASSMGQGGEKLFF. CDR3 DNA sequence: TGTGCCAGCAGCATGGGACAGGGAGGTGAAAAACTGTTTTTT.

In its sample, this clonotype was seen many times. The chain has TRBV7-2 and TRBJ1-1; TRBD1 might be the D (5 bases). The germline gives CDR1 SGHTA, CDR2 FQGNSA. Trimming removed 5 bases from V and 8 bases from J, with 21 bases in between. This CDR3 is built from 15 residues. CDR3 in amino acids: CASSQPRGSLFEAFF. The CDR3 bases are TGTGCCAGCAGCCAACCCCGGGGCAGCCTATTCGAAGCTTTCTTT.

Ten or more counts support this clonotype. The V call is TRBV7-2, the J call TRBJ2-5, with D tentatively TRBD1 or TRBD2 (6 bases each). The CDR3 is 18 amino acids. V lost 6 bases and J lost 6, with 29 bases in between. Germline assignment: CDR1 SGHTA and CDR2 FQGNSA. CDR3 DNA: TGTGCCAGCAGTTTTCCCAGCACTAGCTCTTCACAGGGTCAGACCCAGTACTTC. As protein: CASSFPSTSSSQGQTQYF.

This CDR3 reads CASSFQAGLASYEQYF. The CDR3 nucleotides read TGCGCCAGCAGCTTCCAGGCGGGACTAGCGAGCTACGAGCAGTACTTC. J is TRBJ2-7 and V is TRBV5-1; TRBD2 matches 10 bases. The CDR3 runs to 16 residues. The V segment lost 2 bases and the J segment 3 bases; nucleotides outside the gene matches: 8. Germline V gives CDR1 SGHRS, CDR2 YFSETQ.

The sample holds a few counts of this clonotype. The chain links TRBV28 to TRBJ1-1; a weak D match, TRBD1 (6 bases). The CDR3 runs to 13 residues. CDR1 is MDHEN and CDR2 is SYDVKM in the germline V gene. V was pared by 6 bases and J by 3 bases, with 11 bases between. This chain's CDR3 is CASSTGFDTEAFF. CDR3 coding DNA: TGTGCCAGCAGCACAGGGTTCGACACTGAAGCTTTCTTT.

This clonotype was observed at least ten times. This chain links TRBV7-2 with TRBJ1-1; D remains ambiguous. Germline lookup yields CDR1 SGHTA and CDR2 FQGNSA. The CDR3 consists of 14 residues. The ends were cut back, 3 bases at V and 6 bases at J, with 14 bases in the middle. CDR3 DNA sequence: TGTGCCAGCAGCTTTCAACCGATGGGTGCTGAAGCTTTCTTT. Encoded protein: CASSFQPMGAEAFF.

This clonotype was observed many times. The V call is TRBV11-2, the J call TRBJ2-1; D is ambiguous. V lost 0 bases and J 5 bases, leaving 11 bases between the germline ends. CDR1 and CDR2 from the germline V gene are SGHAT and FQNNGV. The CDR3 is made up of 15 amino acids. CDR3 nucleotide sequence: TGTGCCAGCAGCTTAGAACGCAGGTTCAACAATGAGCAGTTCTTC. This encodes CASSLERRFNNEQFF.

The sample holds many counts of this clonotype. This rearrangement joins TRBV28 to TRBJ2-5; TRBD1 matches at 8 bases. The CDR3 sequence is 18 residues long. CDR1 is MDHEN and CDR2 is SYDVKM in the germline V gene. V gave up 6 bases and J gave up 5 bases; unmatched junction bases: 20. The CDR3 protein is CASSRGLGDRPVLETQYF. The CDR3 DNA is TGTGCCAGCAGCCGGGGGTTGGGGGACAGGCCGGTGTTGGAGACCCAGTACTTC.

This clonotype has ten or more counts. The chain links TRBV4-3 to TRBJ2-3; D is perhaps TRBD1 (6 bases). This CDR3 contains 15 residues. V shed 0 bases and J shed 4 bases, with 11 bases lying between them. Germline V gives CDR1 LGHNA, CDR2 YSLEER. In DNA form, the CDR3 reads TGCGCCAGCAGCCAAGATCAGGGGAGACCAGATACGCAGTATTTT. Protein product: CASSQDQGRPDTQYF.

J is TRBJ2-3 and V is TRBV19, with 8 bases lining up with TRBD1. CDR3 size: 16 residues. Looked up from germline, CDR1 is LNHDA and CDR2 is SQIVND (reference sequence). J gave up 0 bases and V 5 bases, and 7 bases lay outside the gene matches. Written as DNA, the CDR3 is TGTGCCAGTAGTGCCCGGACAGGGTCTAGCACAGATACGCAGTATTTT. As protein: CASSARTGSSTDTQYF.

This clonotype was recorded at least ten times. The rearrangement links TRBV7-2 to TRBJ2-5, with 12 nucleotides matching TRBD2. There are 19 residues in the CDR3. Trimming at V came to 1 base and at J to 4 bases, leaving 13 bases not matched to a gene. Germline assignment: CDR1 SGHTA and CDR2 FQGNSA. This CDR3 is CASSLGLAGVSWGGETQYF. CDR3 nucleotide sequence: TGTGCCAGCAGCTTAGGACTAGCGGGAGTTTCATGGGGTGGAGAGACCCAGTACTTC.

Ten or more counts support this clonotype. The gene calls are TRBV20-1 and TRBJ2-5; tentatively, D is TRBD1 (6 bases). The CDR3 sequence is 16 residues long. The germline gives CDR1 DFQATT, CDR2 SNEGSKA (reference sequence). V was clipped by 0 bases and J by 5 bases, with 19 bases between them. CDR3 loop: CSARDPLQGPRETQYF. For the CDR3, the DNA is TGCAGTGCTAGAGACCCCCTTCAGGGGCCCAGGGAGACCCAGTACTTC.

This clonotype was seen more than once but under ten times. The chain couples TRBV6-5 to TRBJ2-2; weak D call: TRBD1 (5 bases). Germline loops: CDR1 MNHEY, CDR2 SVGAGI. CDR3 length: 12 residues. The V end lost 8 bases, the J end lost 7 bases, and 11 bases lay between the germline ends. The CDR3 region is CASGANGGELFF. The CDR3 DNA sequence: TGTGCCAGCGGGGCCAATGGCGGGGAGCTGTTTTTT.

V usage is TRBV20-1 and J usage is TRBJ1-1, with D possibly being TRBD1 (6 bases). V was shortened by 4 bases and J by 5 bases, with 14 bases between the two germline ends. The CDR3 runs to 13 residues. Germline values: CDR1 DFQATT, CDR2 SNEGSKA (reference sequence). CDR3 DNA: TGCAGTGCTACACAGGGTGGAGTAACTGAAGCTTTCTTT. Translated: CSATQGGVTEAFF.

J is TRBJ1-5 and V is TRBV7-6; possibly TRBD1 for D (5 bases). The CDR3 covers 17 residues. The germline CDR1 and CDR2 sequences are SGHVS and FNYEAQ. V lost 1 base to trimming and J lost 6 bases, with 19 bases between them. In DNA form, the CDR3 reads TGTGCCAGCAGCTTAGGGTCGGGACCCGAAACGGGTCAGCCCCAGCATTTT. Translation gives CASSLGSGPETGQPQHF.

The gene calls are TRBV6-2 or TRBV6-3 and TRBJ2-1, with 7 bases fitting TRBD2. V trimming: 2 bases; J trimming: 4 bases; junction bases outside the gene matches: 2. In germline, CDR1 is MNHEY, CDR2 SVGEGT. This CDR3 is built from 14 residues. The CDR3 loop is CASSYAGDYNEQFF. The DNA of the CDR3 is TGTGCCAGCAGTTACGCGGGGGATTACAATGAGCAGTTCTTC.

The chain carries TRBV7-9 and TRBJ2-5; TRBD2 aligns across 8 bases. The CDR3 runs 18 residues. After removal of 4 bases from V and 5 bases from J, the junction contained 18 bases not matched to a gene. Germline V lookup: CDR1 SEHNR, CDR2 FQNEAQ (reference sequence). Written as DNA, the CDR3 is TGTGCCAGCAGCTCCCACCGGCGGGGGGAAGGATTTAGGGAGACCCAGTACTTC. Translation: CASSSHRRGEGFRETQYF. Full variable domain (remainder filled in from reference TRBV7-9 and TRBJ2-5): DTGVSQNPRHKITKRGQNVTFRCDPISEHNRLYWYRQTLGQGPEFLTYFQNEAQLEKSRLLSDRFSAERPKGSFSTLEIQRTEQGDSAMYLCASSSHRRGEGFRETQYFGPGTRLLVL.

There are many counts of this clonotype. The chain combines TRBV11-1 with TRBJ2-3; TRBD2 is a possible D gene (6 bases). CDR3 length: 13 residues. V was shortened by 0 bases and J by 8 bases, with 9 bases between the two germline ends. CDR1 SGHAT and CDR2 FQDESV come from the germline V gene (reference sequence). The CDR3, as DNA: TGTGCCAGCAGCTTAGCGGGGGGTGGTACGCAGTATTTT. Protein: CASSLAGGGTQYF.

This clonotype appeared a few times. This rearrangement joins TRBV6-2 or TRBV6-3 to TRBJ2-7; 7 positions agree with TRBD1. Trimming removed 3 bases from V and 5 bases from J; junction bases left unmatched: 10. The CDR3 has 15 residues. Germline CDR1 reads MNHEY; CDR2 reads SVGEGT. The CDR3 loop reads CASSYFRTGRHEQYF. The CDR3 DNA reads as TGTGCCAGCAGTTATTTCCGGACAGGACGGCACGAGCAGTACTTC.

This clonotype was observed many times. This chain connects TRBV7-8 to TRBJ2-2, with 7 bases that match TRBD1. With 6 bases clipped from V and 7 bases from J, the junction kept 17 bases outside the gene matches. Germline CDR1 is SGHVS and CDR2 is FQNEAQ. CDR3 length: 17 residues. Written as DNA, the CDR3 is TGTGCCAGCAGTCTAGAGTTGGGGCACAGGGGTGGCGGGGAGCTGTTTTTT. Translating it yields CASSLELGHRGGGELFF.

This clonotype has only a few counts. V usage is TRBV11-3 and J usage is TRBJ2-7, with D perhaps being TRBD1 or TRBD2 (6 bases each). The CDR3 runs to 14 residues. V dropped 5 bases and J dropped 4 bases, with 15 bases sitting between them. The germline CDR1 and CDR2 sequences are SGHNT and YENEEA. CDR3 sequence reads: CASSPDRGLYEQYF. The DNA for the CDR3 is TGTGCCAGCAGCCCTGACCGGGGGCTTTACGAGCAGTACTTC.

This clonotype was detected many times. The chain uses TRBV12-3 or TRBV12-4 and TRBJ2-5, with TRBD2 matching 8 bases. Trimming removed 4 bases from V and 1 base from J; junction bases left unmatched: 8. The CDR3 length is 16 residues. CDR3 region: CASSSFGTRSQETQYF. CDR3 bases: TGTGCCAGCAGTTCCTTCGGGACTAGATCCCAAGAGACCCAGTACTTC.

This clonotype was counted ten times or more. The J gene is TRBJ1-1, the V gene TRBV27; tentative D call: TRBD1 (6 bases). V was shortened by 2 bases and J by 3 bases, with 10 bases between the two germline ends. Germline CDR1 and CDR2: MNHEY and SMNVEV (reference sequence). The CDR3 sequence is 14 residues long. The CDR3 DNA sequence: TGTGCCAGCAGTTTAAAGGGGGGGGACACTGAAGCTTTCTTT. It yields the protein CASSLKGGDTEAFF.

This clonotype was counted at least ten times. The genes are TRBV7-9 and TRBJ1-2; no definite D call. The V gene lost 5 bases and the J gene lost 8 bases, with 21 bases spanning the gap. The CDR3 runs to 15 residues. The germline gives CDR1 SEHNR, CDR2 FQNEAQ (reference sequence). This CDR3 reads CASSTRTSGGGGYTF. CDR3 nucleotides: TGTGCCAGCAGCACCCGGACGTCGGGCGGAGGAGGCTACACCTTC.

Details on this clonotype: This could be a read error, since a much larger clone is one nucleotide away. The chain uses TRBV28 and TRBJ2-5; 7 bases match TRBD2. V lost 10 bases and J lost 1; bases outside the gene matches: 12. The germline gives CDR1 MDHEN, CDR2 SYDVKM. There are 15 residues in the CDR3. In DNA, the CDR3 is TGTGCCACCAGCCGACGGGGAGGGCTCCAAGAGACCCAGTACTTC. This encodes CATSRRGGLQETQYF.

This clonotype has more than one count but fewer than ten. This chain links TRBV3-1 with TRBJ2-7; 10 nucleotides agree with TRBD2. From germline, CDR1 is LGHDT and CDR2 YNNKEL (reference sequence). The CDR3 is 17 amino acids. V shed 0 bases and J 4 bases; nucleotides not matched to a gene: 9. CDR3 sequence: CASSQENLAGVVYEQYF. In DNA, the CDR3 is TGTGCCAGCAGCCAAGAAAACCTAGCGGGAGTGGTTTACGAGCAGTACTTC.

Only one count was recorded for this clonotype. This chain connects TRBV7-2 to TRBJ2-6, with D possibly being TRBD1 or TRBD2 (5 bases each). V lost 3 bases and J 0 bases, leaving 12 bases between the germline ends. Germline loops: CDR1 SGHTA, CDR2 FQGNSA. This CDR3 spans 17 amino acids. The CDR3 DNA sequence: TGTGCCAGCAGCTTCAGCCCTGGGGGCTCTGGGGCCAACGTCCTGACTTTC. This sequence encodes CASSFSPGGSGANVLTF.